This record covers a single T cell receptor beta chain. The record originates from a study of blood T cells in healthy people across ages. Through a sample-barcoded 5' primer and a J-beta primer mix, a second PCR was run for 7 to 11 cycles. One entry per CDR3 protein results from TCRdb running MiXCR on the 5' RACE reads. In the table there are about 1,500,000 distinct CDR3 sequences, about 40% of which are singletons. The sequence was collected from a woman aged 18-29 years in good health. Sequencing was carried out using blood.

Here the CDR3 DNA reads TGTGCCAGCAGTTATGCTCCGGGACTAGCGGGAGTCGATGAGCAGTTCTTC. It yields the protein CASSYAPGLAGVDEQFF. This rearrangement joins TRBV6-5 to TRBJ2-1, with 14 positions matching TRBD2. The CDR3 is made up of 17 amino acids. Trimming removed 3 bases from V and 8 bases from J; junction bases left unmatched: 9. The germline V gene encodes CDR1 MNHEY and CDR2 SVGAGI.